This is a list of T cell receptor beta chains from one sample in a study of cytomegalovirus exposure and HLA in healthy donors. Generated by immunoSEQ multiplex PCR, the TCRdb table keeps only in-frame clones and is missing some. Among fewer than 200,000 clones listed, around nine tenths were seen once. Sequenced: PBMCs. These receptors all stem from a man in his thirties or forties in good health and CMV-seropositive. Each CDR3 is given with its conserved first and last residue. The D gene is left open where the match is weak. Clone size is given for some rows only: seen once, a few or many times, or a class if the clone is expanded.

CDR3 DNA | CDR3 protein | clone size | J gene | D gene | V gene
TGTGCCAGCAGCCCTTTGACAGGGTACTACGAGCAGTACTTC | CASSPLTGYYEQYF | - | TRBJ2-7 | TRBD1 | TRBV7-2
TGCGCCAGCAGCCAATTGCAGGAGAGGAGGACAGCCGACTCTGGAAACACCATATATTTT | CASSQLQERRTADSGNTIYF | - | TRBJ1-3 | - | TRBV4-1
TGTGCCAGCAGCTTGAGTTGGCAGGGCCTATTGGAGACCCAGTACTTC | CASSLSWQGLLETQYF | - | TRBJ2-5 | - | TRBV7-2
TGTGCCAGCAGACCGACAGGGAGTCTTGTAAAACTGTTTTTT | CASRPTGSLVKLFF | - | TRBJ1-4 | TRBD1 | TRBV6-5
TGTGCCAGCAGCGTACAGGGGCATACGCAGTATTTT | CASSVQGHTQYF | - | TRBJ2-3 | - | TRBV9
TGTGCCAGCAGTTTTGCCGGGGGACCGCGGGGCAATGAGCAGTTCTTC | CASSFAGGPRGNEQFF | - | TRBJ2-1 | - | TRBV27
TGTGCCAGCAGCCAAGTCAGGGGAAGGTCGGATCAGCCCCAGCATTTT | CASSQVRGRSDQPQHF | - | TRBJ1-5 | - | TRBV4-2
TGCGCCAGCAGCCCGGGGACAGGGATTATGAAGGGTGGCTACACCTTC | CASSPGTGIMKGGYTF | once | TRBJ1-2 | TRBD1 | TRBV4-3
TGTGCCAGCAGCTTAGCGTTTTCAGTTCTGTCAAATTCACCCCTCCACTTT | CASSLAFSVLSNSPLHF | - | TRBJ1-6 | - | TRBV11-2
TGCGCCAGTTGTACAGGGGACAACACCGGGGAGCTGTTTTTT | CASCTGDNTGELFF | - | TRBJ2-2 | TRBD1 | TRBV5-1
TGTGCCAGCAGGGAAGACGGCCGACAGGGAAAGCAGTACTTC | CASREDGRQGKQYF | - | TRBJ2-7 | TRBD1 | TRBV2
TGTGCCAGCAGCTTAAATGGAGGCTATGAGCAGTTCTTC | CASSLNGGYEQFF | - | TRBJ2-1 | - | TRBV7-3
TGCAGCGTGAAGGGACTAGCGGAGAATTTGGAAGAGCAGTACTTC | CSVKGLAENLEEQYF | few | TRBJ2-7 | TRBD2 | TRBV29-1
TGTGCCAGCAGCAAAACTCGGGGGAACTATGGCTACACCTTC | CASSKTRGNYGYTF | - | TRBJ1-2 | - | TRBV9
TGTGCCAGCAAAGAAGGGATGGGGCTCGATGAGCAGTTCTTC | CASKEGMGLDEQFF | - | TRBJ2-1 | - | TRBV2
TGTGCCAGCAGTTACTCGAGCCGGTATGGCTACACCTTC | CASSYSSRYGYTF | once | TRBJ1-2 | - | TRBV6-5
TGTGCCAGAAGCTTCCCGGGAACTGAAGCTTTCTTT | CARSFPGTEAFF | - | TRBJ1-1 | - | TRBV5-3
TGCGCCAGCAGCACGACAGGGATCGACTACGAGCAGTACTTC | CASSTTGIDYEQYF | - | TRBJ2-7 | TRBD1 | TRBV5-1
TGTGCCAGCAGCGTTAGCGGGAGGGCCGCAGATACGCAGTATTTT | CASSVSGRAADTQYF | - | TRBJ2-3 | TRBD2 | TRBV6-5
TGTGCCAGCAGCCCTCAGGCAGGCGTCTATGGCTACACCTTC | CASSPQAGVYGYTF | once | TRBJ1-2 | - | TRBV7-9
TGCGCCAGCAGCTTGGGGGGACAGAACACTGAAGCTTTCTTT | CASSLGGQNTEAFF | - | TRBJ1-1 | - | TRBV5-1
TGTGCCAGCTCAACACCGGAAAGTCTTGTTTACACCTTC | CASSTPESLVYTF | - | TRBJ1-2 | - | TRBV18
TGTGCCAGCAGCTTAGGAGGCGGAAACACCATATATTTT | CASSLGGGNTIYF | - | TRBJ1-3 | - | TRBV7-2
TGTGCCAGCAGCGTAGGCAACTATGGCTACACCTTC | CASSVGNYGYTF | once | TRBJ1-2 | - | TRBV9
TGTGCCAGCAGTTACGGCGTGATCTCTGGGGCCAACGTCCTGACTTTC | CASSYGVISGANVLTF | - | TRBJ2-6 | - | TRBV6-5
TGTGCCAGTAGTATAGGAGCACTACGGGAGCAGTACTTC | CASSIGALREQYF | many | TRBJ2-7 | - | TRBV19
TGTGCCAGCAGCCCAGATTCACAGGGACGCTCACCCCTCCACTTT | CASSPDSQGRSPLHF | - | TRBJ1-6 | - | TRBV7-2
TGTGCCAGCAGCCTTGGGACAGGCTATTCCTACGAGCAGTACTTC | CASSLGTGYSYEQYF | - | TRBJ2-7 | TRBD1 | TRBV7-6
TGTGCCAGCAGCTTAGTTCCCGCGGTTGAAGCTTTCTTT | CASSLVPAVEAFF | - | TRBJ1-1 | - | TRBV11-2
TGTGCCAGCAGCTTATTCGGGAGGGACGTGGGCACAGATACGCAGTATTTT | CASSLFGRDVGTDTQYF | once | TRBJ2-3 | TRBD2 | TRBV7-3
TGTGCCAGCAGCCCCTCCCCCCTAGCGGGGAAAGAGACCCAGTACTTC | CASSPSPLAGKETQYF | - | TRBJ2-5 | TRBD2 | TRBV11-3
TGTGCCAGCTCCCCATTCCACTGGGAGAACACCGGGGAGCTGTTTTTT | CASSPFHWENTGELFF | - | TRBJ2-2 | - | TRBV18
TGTGCCAGCAGCTTAGTAGGCAATACGAACACTGAAGCTTTCTTT | CASSLVGNTNTEAFF | - | TRBJ1-1 | - | TRBV11-2
TGTGCCAGCAGACGACAGGGGAGCTATAATTCACCCCTCCACTTT | CASRRQGSYNSPLHF | - | TRBJ1-6 | TRBD1 | TRBV6-5
TGTGCCAGCAGTGAATCGGGGGACAGATCCTACGAGCAGTACTTC | CASSESGDRSYEQYF | - | TRBJ2-7 | - | TRBV25-1
TGTGCCAGCAGCGTAGCCGGGGAAGAATGGGAGACCCAGTACTTC | CASSVAGEEWETQYF | - | TRBJ2-5 | - | TRBV9
TGTGCCAGCAGCTCCTCCCCCCCCTATGGCTACACCTTC | CASSSSPPYGYTF | - | TRBJ1-2 | - | TRBV11-2
TGTGCCAGCAGTTTACCGACTAGCGGGGGCTCCTACGAGCAGTACTTC | CASSLPTSGGSYEQYF | many | TRBJ2-7 | TRBD2 | TRBV28
TGTGCCAGCAGTTGGTCAGCCCAGGGAGGCTATGGCTACACCTTC | CASSWSAQGGYGYTF | - | TRBJ1-2 | - | TRBV6-6
TGCAGCGTTGTAGGGCAGGCCCTAGGGGGGACCCAGTACTTC | CSVVGQALGGTQYF | - | TRBJ2-5 | - | TRBV29-1
TGTGCCAGCAGTGAAAGGACACCCCAGACTGCGGACGAGCAGTACTTC | CASSERTPQTADEQYF | - | TRBJ2-7 | - | TRBV2
TGTGCCAGCAGCCCGAGCCAGCGGGGTCTCACAGATACGCAGTATTTT | CASSPSQRGLTDTQYF | - | TRBJ2-3 | TRBD2 | TRBV7-8
TGTGCCAGCAGTTACCTGATAGCCACCCACACCGGGGAGCTGTTTTTT | CASSYLIATHTGELFF | - | TRBJ2-2 | - | TRBV6-5
TGTGCCAGCAGCGTAGGAGGGCCAGGGTCCGGCTATGGCTACACCTTC | CASSVGGPGSGYGYTF | - | TRBJ1-2 | - | TRBV9
TGTGCCAGCTCTCCGCAGGACTCTAGCTCCTACAATGAGCAGTTCTTC | CASSPQDSSSYNEQFF | - | TRBJ2-1 | - | TRBV18
TGTGCCAGCAGCGCCCCAGGGGGCTTTAGCGGAACCACAGATACGCAGTATTTT | CASSAPGGFSGTTDTQYF | - | TRBJ2-3 | TRBD1 | TRBV9
TGTGCCAGCAGTCCTCGCGGGCTGGTAGGCTACACCTTC | CASSPRGLVGYTF | once | TRBJ1-2 | - | TRBV6-6
TGCGCCAGCAGCCAGGGACTAACTAATTCACCCCTCCACTTT | CASSQGLTNSPLHF | - | TRBJ1-6 | - | TRBV4-3
TGTGCCAGCAGCTTGGTCCTCCCCAACACTGAAGCTTTCTTT | CASSLVLPNTEAFF | - | TRBJ1-1 | - | TRBV5-7
TGTGCCAGCAGCCAGGCCAGACAGGTCTCCTACGAGCAGTACTTC | CASSQARQVSYEQYF | - | TRBJ2-7 | - | TRBV5-6
TGCGCCAGCAGCCCCGGACAGGGACGAGAGACCCAGTACTTC | CASSPGQGRETQYF | - | TRBJ2-5 | TRBD1 | TRBV5-1
TGCAGCGTTGAGAACACAGGGGTAGCTGAAGCTTTCTTT | CSVENTGVAEAFF | - | TRBJ1-1 | TRBD1 | TRBV29-1
TGTGCCAGCAGCGATGACAGGGTTAGGCAGCCCCAGCATTTT | CASSDDRVRQPQHF | few | TRBJ1-5 | TRBD1 | TRBV11-3
TGTGCCACCCGCGGTAGCTTTAATATCGGGGAGCTGTTTTTT | CATRGSFNIGELFF | - | TRBJ2-2 | - | TRBV15
TGCGCCAGCAGCCAAAGGACTAGCGGGCCCGCCTACGAGCAGTACTTC | CASSQRTSGPAYEQYF | - | TRBJ2-7 | TRBD2 | TRBV5-1